Sequencing of this T cell receptor (beta chain) was carried out in a study of cytomegalovirus exposure and HLA in healthy donors (dated by TCRdb to 2015 to 2018). With respect to the entire study: An earlier analysis of some 500 of the donors reported 250 to 350 Gb of sequence data and some 120 million unique TCR beta sequences from about 179 million T cells. Among around 400 genotyped donors of the cohort, an average of approximately 200,000 unique TCR beta nucleotide sequences was sequenced per donor, of which roughly 17% were non-productive. HLA typing covered class I and class II loci at four-digit resolution. High-throughput TCR immunosequencing, statistical association of individual TCRs with disease status, and machine learning were combined to predict cytomegalovirus infection status. Rather than drawing on any new phenotypic data, the later analysis identified candidate immune exposures from TCR beta sequences and the way those sequences occurred across donors. Five DR-DQ haplotypes were treated as single units for association and clustering because of strong linkage in the cohort. Every discovery cohort repertoire had been produced on one sequencing platform. Donor age, sex, ethnicity and CMV serostatus were compiled together with the repertoire data. Besides the first cohort of hundreds of subjects, a separate validation cohort made up of roughly 120 different subjects was used. An earlier analysis of 587 of the donors used high-throughput TCR beta sequencing to judge whether each TCR beta V gene segment behaved as functional or pseudogenic. The study aimed to test whether signatures of past pathogen exposure could be identified by cataloging public T cell receptors. The genetic ancestry cluster associated with self-reported Caucasian donors included 65% to 90% of the 398 genotyped donors. The number of donors typed differed by locus, with 629-630 for A, B, C, DRB1 and DQB1, around 560 for DQA1, 600 to 610 for DPA1, and some 440 for DPB1. Genome-wide SNP genotypes for about 60% of the roughly 700 donors were used in a later genetic analysis, which treated that subset as a discovery cohort. The study profiled the T cell repertoires of 500 to 800 subjects by immunosequencing and related them to cytomegalovirus serostatus. To study patterns of TCR occurrence, a later analysis re-analyzed previously published TCR beta repertoires from 500 to 850 donors and added high-resolution HLA genotyping. Approximately 300 gigabases of sequencing data and around 87 million unique TCR sequences were included in an early release covering 550 to 800 HLA-typed donors. Results the study describes overall, beyond this receptor: The study listed 164 TCR beta chains as associated with cytomegalovirus. Assigning TCR associations to individual alleles was difficult when HLA alleles, especially DR and DQ, strongly co-occurred. According to a later analysis, TCR association rates differed among HLA loci, with DRB1 alleles showing the most associated TCRs and HLA-C alleles showing the fewest. While some public TCRs were present in many individuals, most TCR sequences turned up only very rarely across donors. For the cohort, immune exposure information was limited to CMV serostatus. A further reported finding was that TCR beta sequences accurately predicted the HLA-A and HLA-B alleles for most subjects in the first cohort. In a later genetic analysis, fewer N-insertions in productive TCRs were reported among donors in an Asian-associated ancestry cluster than the roughly 700-donor mean. Because counts were too low, roughly 17 rarely observed V segments, including chromosome 9 orphons, were left out of the earlier analysis of some 640 of the donors. In a later analysis, several top co-occurrence clusters were reported to appear linked to parvovirus B19, influenza, CMV and Epstein-Barr virus. Because the 87-base-pair reads could not distinguish some IMGT-functional V segments, including TRBV6-2 and TRBV6-3, those segments were excluded. In an earlier analysis of 587 of the donors, most TCR beta V segments appeared in productive rearrangements about 90% or about 30% of the time, broadly matching IMGT annotations. A later analysis found that most CMV-associated TCR beta chains appeared HLA-restricted, with HLA associations seemingly driven largely by CMV exposure. Linkage disequilibrium might explain the correlated functional status among segregating V segments, but an unknown experimental factor could not be ruled out. A later analysis found that HLA-associated TCR beta chains were more clonally expanded and had lower generation probabilities than equally common non-associated chains. In a later genetic analysis, a missense DCLRE1C variant was associated with V-gene and J-gene trimming of TCR beta chains, and the association was replicated in an independent cohort. This cohort had only TCR beta chains sequenced, and the lack of alpha or paired-chain data limited which features could be detected. A group of highly shared sequence variants was considered likely to be a technical artifact of the sequencing pipeline. It was suggested by the authors that the approach could potentially be generalized to other disease states and immunological phenotypes. Specific HLA alleles were associated with around 18,000 TCR beta sequences at a false discovery rate of 0.05 in a later analysis. Roughly uniform sequencing depth across donors was assumed in presence/absence analyses, although this assumption may not hold. The classifier was reported to diagnose cytomegalovirus status with high specificity and sensitivity in both the original cohort and the validation cohort. HLA typing was unavailable for some donors at each locus, so association tests used only the typed subset. In vitro tests confirmed that a few of the cytomegalovirus-associated TCR beta chains recognize cytomegalovirus antigens.

Library preparation used the immunoSEQ multiplex PCR assay. For the multiplex PCR, a mixture combining 60 forward primers for TCR Vbeta segments and 13 reverse primers for TCR Jbeta segments was used. Amplification of the CDR3 region of rearranged TCR beta genes was performed with a multiplex PCR assay on genomic DNA. Amplified TCR beta libraries were sequenced as 87-base-pair reads on the Illumina HiSeq System. The published analysis was carried out like this. A later analysis tallied 70 million to 100 million unique TCR beta chains across the 700 or so repertoires, and some 10 million of those chains were shared by two or more donors. To remove PCR and sequencing errors, raw reads were error-corrected and collapsed into unique sequences using a nearest-neighbor algorithm that merged closely related sequences. V, D and J gene segments were assigned by aligning CDR3 sequences to IMGT reference sequences. For a sequence to be retained, at least a six-nucleotide match to both a V gene segment and a J gene segment was required. A rearrangement was called productive if the CDR3 had no stop codons and remained in frame with V and J, and every other rearrangement was called non-productive. Following IMGT convention, CDR3 was defined as the stretch from the second conserved V-encoded cysteine up to the conserved J-encoded phenylalanine. In an earlier analysis of around 540 of the donors, sequences lacking an unambiguous match to a single V gene segment were excluded. An earlier analysis of 550 to 650 of the donors classified V segments as functional when productive rearrangements were above 56.7% and as segregating when the standard deviation between donors was above 5%. A statistical classification framework was built for diagnosing cytomegalovirus status from the catalog of TCR beta chain sequences. In a later analysis, TCR nucleotide sequences were compared against IMGT/GENE-DB human TR gene sequences so that V and J genes could be assigned. A later analysis assigned CDR3 sequences and most-parsimonious VDJ recombination scenarios with the TCRdist pipeline. In a later analysis, every TCR beta chain was defined by the combination of its CDR3 amino acid sequence and its V-gene family, and reads without a unique V-gene family were dropped. In a later analysis, fewer than 600 highly shared, low-generation-probability nucleotide sequences were removed to address suspected cross-contamination and a sequencing artifact. In a later analysis, a clonal expansion index was calculated for each public chain from normalized within-repertoire ranks of inferred template counts. In a later analysis, generation probabilities were computed using a VDJ recombination model fitted to out-of-frame rearrangements, and the results were checked against IGoR. A later analysis scored TCR-TCR, TCR-HLA and TCR-CMV co-occurrence with hypergeometric tests, applying a repertoire-size bias correction to TCR pairs. False discovery rates were estimated in a later analysis by permuting HLA or CMV assignments 20 times. In a later analysis, co-occurring TCRs were grouped using DBSCAN, with TCRdist sequence similarity added in when clustering inside HLA-allele-positive subsets. Co-occurrence clustering excluded repertoires with fewer than 30,000 or more than 120,000 public chains, plus five with anomalous nucleotide sharing. Held by TCRdb, this immuneACCESS table contains in-frame sequences only and omits some clones. Under half of the omission traces to an unresolved V gene where checked; the cause of the rest is unknown. V, J and clone size reflect that table, while D and trimming were determined from the DNA. Here the sample has about 140,000 clones; 72% occur a single time. The leading ten clones occupy 2% to 2.5% of the sample.

V is pared back by 6 bases and J by 5 bases, with 14 bases lying between the germline termini. CDR1 is given as SNHLY and CDR2 as FYNNEI, both from the germline V gene. The CDR3 covers 14 residues, taking in both the cysteine and the phenylalanine. The retained sequence is limited to the CDR3, 42 bases, with the frame set at the first base. The cohort consisted of 650 to 850 healthy bone marrow donors. Cohort members were all nominally healthy when sampled, although unrecorded immune exposures were likely present. The donor was CMV seronegative and was included in the group of over 300 seronegative cohort members. Each donor provided a peripheral blood sample, and peripheral blood mononuclear cells were used for TCR beta sequencing. Genomic DNA extraction from the blood cell samples was performed with the Qiagen DNeasy Blood Extraction Kit. In regard to this clone: Its antigen is unknown. There are no base qualities to consult, and no much larger clone falls within one base.

The sample comprised PBMCs. The rearranged chain carries TRBV2 and TRBJ1-5; D gene: possibly TRBD1, on 5 matching bases. This clonotype was sampled from a man aged 40-50 years in good health and CMV-seronegative. The CDR3 sequence is CASSDRDPYQPQHF. The nucleotides read TGTGCCAGCAGCGACAGAGATCCTTATCAGCCCCAGCATTTT.